Below are 18 T cell receptor beta chains sequenced from a single sample in a study of graft-versus-host responses after intestinal transplantation. Antigen specificity for these receptors is unknown. TCRdb's table, derived via immunoSEQ multiplex PCR, lists solely in-frame clones and lacks some. The table lists about 39,000 clones, nearly 95% of them singletons. The sequencing used unstimulated CD8+ T cells sorted from spleen or lymph node cells, collected before transplant. The receptors originated from a human donor who was the organ donor for an intestinal transplant.

V and J are TRBV7-9 and TRBJ2-3; D might be TRBD1 or TRBD2, each matching 5 bases. Trimming pared 3 bases from V and 5 bases from J, leaving 12 bases between. This CDR3 is built from 14 residues. The germline V gene has CDR1 SEHNR and CDR2 FQNEAQ (reference sequence). Here the CDR3 DNA reads TGTGCCAGCAGCTTCCGGGACGACAGAGATACGCAGTATTTT. Protein: CASSFRDDRDTQYF.

The chain has TRBV7-6 and TRBJ1-5; D is unresolved. The V gene's germline CDR1 is SGHVS and CDR2 FNYEAQ. The CDR3 runs 12 residues. The V end lost 10 bases, the J end lost 3 bases, and 10 bases lay between the germline ends. The CDR3 DNA sequence: TGTGCCACCGGGCCGGACAATCAGCCCCAGCATTTT. Amino acid sequence: CATGPDNQPQHF.

The rearrangement uses TRBV28 and TRBJ2-3; no firm D call. CDR3 length: 13 amino acids. V was trimmed by 3 bases and J by 3 bases, leaving 7 bases between them. CDR1 and CDR2 from the germline V gene are MDHEN and SYDVKM. CDR3 amino acids: CASSFVGTDTQYF. The CDR3, as DNA: TGTGCCAGCAGTTTTGTCGGTACAGATACGCAGTATTTT. Supplemented by reference TRBV28 and TRBJ2-3, the full variable domain reads DVKVTQSSRYLVKRTGEKVFLECVQDMDHENMFWYRQDPGLGLRLIYFSYDVKMKEKGDIPEGYSVSREKKERFSLILESASTNQTSMYLCASSFVGTDTQYFGPGTRLTVL.

This sequence joins TRBV5-1 and TRBJ2-7, with 9 bases fitting TRBD1. The germline CDR1 and CDR2 sequences are SGHRS and YFSETQ. This CDR3 has 14 amino acids. V gave up 1 base and J gave up 5 bases; unmatched junction bases: 4. The CDR3 loop is CASSLWTGVHEQYF. DNA for the CDR3: TGCGCCAGCAGCTTGTGGACAGGGGTCCACGAGCAGTACTTC.

The chain couples TRBV9 to TRBJ1-4, with 10 bases lining up with TRBD1. This CDR3 is 15 amino acids long. The V gene's germline CDR1 is SGDLS and CDR2 YYNGEE. V was pared by 3 bases and J by 3 bases, with 2 bases of the junction left unmatched. In DNA, the CDR3 is TGTGCCAGCAGCGCAGGGACAGGGGCTAATGAAAAACTGTTTTTT. Protein product: CASSAGTGANEKLFF. Drawing the rest from reference TRBV9 and TRBJ1-4, the complete variable domain is DSGVTQTPKHLITATGQRVTLRCSPRSGDLSVYWYQQSLDQGLQFLIQYYNGEERAKGNILERFSAQQFPDLHSELNLSSLELGDSALYFCASSAGTGANEKLFFGSGTQLSVL.

V is TRBV13 and J is TRBJ2-7, with D perhaps matching TRBD2 (6 bases). The CDR3 is made up of 14 amino acids. Germline V gives CDR1 PRHDT, CDR2 FYEKMQ (reference sequence). Between the trimmed V and J ends, which lost 0 bases and 2 bases, there was a span of 8 bases. CDR3 in amino acids: CASSLGGSPYEQYF. In nucleotides, the CDR3 is TGTGCCAGCAGCTTAGGCGGGAGTCCCTACGAGCAGTACTTC.

V and J are TRBV4-3 and TRBJ1-2; the D is unclear. This CDR3 is built from 14 residues. The ends were cut back, 0 bases at V and 8 bases at J, with 13 bases in the middle. In germline, CDR1 is LGHNA, CDR2 YSLEER. CDR3 bases: TGCGCCAGCAGCCAAGATCCGGGCTTCCTCGGCTACACCTTC. This encodes CASSQDPGFLGYTF.

The chain employs TRBV30 and TRBJ2-6; TRBD1 matches 7 bases. There are 18 residues in the CDR3. Per the germline V gene, CDR1 is GTSNPN and CDR2 is SVGIG (reference sequence). V dropped 0 bases and J dropped 1; count of bases not matched to a gene: 9. DNA for the CDR3: TGTGCCTGGAGTGTAAGACAGGGCTACGGTTCTGGGGCCAACGTCCTGACTTTC. Protein product: CAWSVRQGYGSGANVLTF. Complete variable domain (other parts from reference TRBV30 and TRBJ2-6): SQTIHQWPATLVQPVGSPLSLECTVEGTSNPNLYWYRQAAGRGLQLLFYSVGIGQISSEVPQNLSASRPQDRQFILSSKKLLLSDSGFYLCAWSVRQGYGSGANVLTFGAGSRLTVL.

This sequence joins TRBV15 and TRBJ2-2; TRBD2 matches at 9 bases. The CDR3 runs 14 residues. CDR1 LNHNV and CDR2 YYDKDF come from the germline V gene (reference sequence). V dropped 1 base and J dropped 10; count of bases not matched to a gene: 4. CDR3 region: CATSRGAGGEELFF. CDR3 bases: TGTGCCACCAGCAGAGGAGCGGGGGGCGAGGAGCTGTTTTTT.

This chain joins TRBV27 and TRBJ1-2; D gene uncertain. The CDR3 loop spans 14 amino acids. V was pared by 2 bases and J by 2 bases, with 9 bases between. Germline values: CDR1 MNHEY, CDR2 SMNVEV (reference sequence). The CDR3 nucleotides read TGTGCCAGCAGTTTAGGAGGCGAGAACTATGGCTACACCTTC. Encoded protein: CASSLGGENYGYTF.

The V gene is TRBV2, the J gene TRBJ2-7; 10 bases match TRBD1. This CDR3 has 15 amino acids. Germline V gives CDR1 SNHLY, CDR2 FYNNEI. V lost 2 bases and J lost 5; bases outside the gene matches: 6. CDR3 nucleotide sequence: TGTGCCAGCAGTGAATTGGGACAGGGGAACCACGAGCAGTACTTC. It specifies CASSELGQGNHEQYF. The variable domain in full, completed from reference TRBV2 and TRBJ2-7, reads EPEVTQTPSHQVTQMGQEVILRCVPISNHLYFYWYRQILGQKVEFLVSFYNNEISEKSEIFDDQFSVERPDGSNFTLKIRSTKLEDSAMYFCASSELGQGNHEQYFGPGTRLTVT.

Here the CDR3 DNA reads TGTGCCACCGGGAGAGGCTCCTACAATGAGCAGTTCTTC. It yields the protein CATGRGSYNEQFF. The chain employs TRBV9 and TRBJ2-1; possibly TRBD2 for D (6 bases). V gave up 9 bases and J gave up 0 bases, with 10 bases separating them. The V gene's germline CDR1 is SGDLS and CDR2 YYNGEE. The CDR3 spans 13 residues.

The chain combines TRBV28 with TRBJ2-3; TRBD1 aligns across 8 bases. Trimming cost V 3 bases and J 5 bases; bases outside gene matches: 10. Germline lookup yields CDR1 MDHEN and CDR2 SYDVKM. This CDR3 region has 16 residues. Here the CDR3 DNA reads TGTGCCAGCAGTTTCAAACAGGGGGGACGTGAAGATACGCAGTATTTT. As protein: CASSFKQGGREDTQYF.

This chain connects TRBV5-5 to TRBJ2-7; D gene ambiguous. The germline V and J ends were trimmed by 1 base and 3 bases, with 11 bases remaining between them. Per germline, CDR1 SGHKS and CDR2 YYEKEE (reference sequence). There are 14 residues in the CDR3. The CDR3 bases are TGTGCCAGCAGCTTGATCCGGGCGAGCTACGAGCAGTACTTC. Translation: CASSLIRASYEQYF.

On this clone itself: One end of the junction does not line up with germline, which may come from a read error. The chain couples TRBV4-1 to TRBJ2-1, with TRBD2 as a possible D gene (5 bases). Germline V CDR1 and CDR2: MGHRA, YSYEKL. The CDR3 loop spans 14 amino acids. In DNA form, the CDR3 reads TGCGCCAGCAGCCAAGGTACCCAACTAGTGGGCCTAATCTTC. It yields the protein CASSQGTQLVGLIF.

This clone has only a few counts. The CDR3 nucleotides read TGCGCCAGCAGCCAAGATTCCAGGTACTCTGGAAACACCATATATTTT. As protein: CASSQDSRYSGNTIYF. V gene TRBV4-3 combines with J gene TRBJ1-3, with D unclear. The CDR3 has 16 residues. Germline CDR1 LGHNA, CDR2 YSLEER. The V gene lost 0 bases and the J gene lost 0 bases, with 9 bases spanning the gap.

The chain has TRBV4-2 and TRBJ2-5; D not certain. V dropped 1 base and J dropped 3 bases, with 18 bases sitting between them. Looked up from germline, CDR1 is LGHNA and CDR2 is YNFKEQ. The CDR3 runs to 17 residues. CDR3 sequence (DNA): TGTGCCAGCAGCCAAGCCCCAACCTATACTCTCGAAGAGACCCAGTACTTC. Translated, it gives CASSQAPTYTLEETQYF.

The chain employs TRBV7-6 and TRBJ2-7, with TRBD2 matching 7 bases. J gave up 4 bases and V 3 bases, and 6 bases lay outside the gene matches. Germline values: CDR1 SGHVS, CDR2 FNYEAQ. This CDR3 has 14 residues. The CDR3 DNA reads as TGTGCCAGCAGCTTGGGCGGGAGTGAATACGAGCAGTACTTC. Translated: CASSLGGSEYEQYF.